This entry concerns a single T cell receptor (beta chain). Its antigen is not known. The CDR3 totals 16 residues. The ends were cut back, 6 bases at V and 6 bases at J, with 20 bases in the middle. Germline loops: CDR1 ENHRY, CDR2 SYGVKD. The data were taken from a study of cytomegalovirus exposure and HLA in healthy donors. Study conclusions and caveats: Researchers counted 164 TCR beta chains as cytomegalovirus-associated. A reported reduction in N-insertions relative to the approximately 690-donor mean was seen in an Asian-associated ancestry cluster in a later analysis.

13 Jbeta primers and 60 Vbeta primers were used for the PCR. TCRdb's copy holds only in-frame clones and misses some; the assay was immunoSEQ multiplex PCR. Its clone listing holds tens of thousands of clones. The sample consisted of PBMCs. This chain links TRBV10-3 with TRBJ2-2; tentatively, D is TRBD2 (7 bases). The receptor was derived from a man aged 50-59 years in good health and CMV-seropositive. CDR3 sequence reads: CAIRGGHQPLAGELFF. The CDR3 DNA follows: TGTGCCATCAGGGGGGGGCACCAACCCCTAGCCGGGGAGCTGTTTTTT.